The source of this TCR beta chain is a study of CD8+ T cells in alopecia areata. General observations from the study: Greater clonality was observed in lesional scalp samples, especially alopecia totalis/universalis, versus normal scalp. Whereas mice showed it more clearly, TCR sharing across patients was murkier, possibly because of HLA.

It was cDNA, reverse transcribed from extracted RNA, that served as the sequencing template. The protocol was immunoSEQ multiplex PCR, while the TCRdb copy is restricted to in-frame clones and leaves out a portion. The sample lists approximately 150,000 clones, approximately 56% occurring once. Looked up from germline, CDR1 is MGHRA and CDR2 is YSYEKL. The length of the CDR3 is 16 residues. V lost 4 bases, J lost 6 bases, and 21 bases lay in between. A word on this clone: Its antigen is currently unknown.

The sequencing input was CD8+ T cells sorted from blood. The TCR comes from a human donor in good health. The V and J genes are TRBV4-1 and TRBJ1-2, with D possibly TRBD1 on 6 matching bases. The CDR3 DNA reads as TGCGCCAGCAGCCTCCATCCGTCAGGGGAACTCGATGGCTACACCTTC. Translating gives CASSLHPSGELDGYTF.